This T cell receptor beta chain was identified in a study of T-cell memory formation after mild COVID-19. V lost 8 bases and J lost 7; bases outside the gene matches: 14. Germline values: CDR1 SNHLY, CDR2 FYNNEI. CDR3 length: 16 residues. Constant-segment primers were used for 5'RACE, and the resulting TCR alpha and TCR beta cDNA libraries carried sample barcodes and UMIs. In TCRdb, the 5' RACE reads were re-called with MiXCR into one record per CDR3 protein. The table shows 400,000 to 500,000 distinct CDR3 sequences, with 20% occurring only once. Material for sequencing was PBMCs or a T cell subset sorted from them (not recorded which). V and J are TRBV2 and TRBJ1-4, with 9 bases lining up with TRBD1. This sequence originates from an adult woman who had mild COVID-19 (a few samples of this study predate the infection). Cell type and time point are not known. The CDR3 DNA is TGTGCCAGCCTTCCAACCAGGGGACAGGGTGTTGAAAAACTGTTTTTT. It encodes CASLPTRGQGVEKLFF.